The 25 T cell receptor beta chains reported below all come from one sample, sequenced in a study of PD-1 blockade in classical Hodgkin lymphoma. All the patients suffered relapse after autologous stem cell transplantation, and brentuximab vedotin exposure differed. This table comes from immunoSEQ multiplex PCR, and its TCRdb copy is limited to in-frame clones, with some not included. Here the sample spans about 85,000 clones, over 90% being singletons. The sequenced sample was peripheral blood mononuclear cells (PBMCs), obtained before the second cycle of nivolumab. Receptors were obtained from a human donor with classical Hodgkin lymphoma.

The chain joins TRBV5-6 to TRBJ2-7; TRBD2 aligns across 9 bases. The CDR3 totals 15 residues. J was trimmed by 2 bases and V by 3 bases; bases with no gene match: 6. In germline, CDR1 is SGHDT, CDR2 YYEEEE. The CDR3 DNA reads TGTGCCAGCAGCTCGCCTAGCGGGAATCCCTACGAGCAGTACTTC. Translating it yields CASSSPSGNPYEQYF.

Here the CDR3 reads CASNLPGQGALDEQFF. CDR3 sequence (DNA): TGTGCCAGCAACTTACCGGGACAGGGGGCCTTGGATGAGCAGTTCTTC. The chain carries TRBV2 and TRBJ2-1; 12 bases align to TRBD1. With 7 bases clipped from V and 8 bases from J, the junction kept 12 bases outside the gene matches. The length of the CDR3 is 16 residues. Germline-derived CDR1 and CDR2 are SNHLY and FYNNEI.

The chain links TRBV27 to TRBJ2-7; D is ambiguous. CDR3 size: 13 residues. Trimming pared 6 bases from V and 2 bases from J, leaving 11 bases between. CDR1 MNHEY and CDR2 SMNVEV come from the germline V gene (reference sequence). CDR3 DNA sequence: TGTGCCAGCAGGGAGACATTCGCCTACGAGCAGTACTTC. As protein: CASRETFAYEQYF.

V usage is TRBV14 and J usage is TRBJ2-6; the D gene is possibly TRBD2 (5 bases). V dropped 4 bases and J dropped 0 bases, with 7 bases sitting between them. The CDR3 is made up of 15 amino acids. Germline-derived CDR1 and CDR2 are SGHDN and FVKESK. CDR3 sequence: CASSLGLSGANVLTF. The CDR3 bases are TGTGCCAGCAGCCTAGGACTCTCTGGGGCCAACGTCCTGACTTTC.

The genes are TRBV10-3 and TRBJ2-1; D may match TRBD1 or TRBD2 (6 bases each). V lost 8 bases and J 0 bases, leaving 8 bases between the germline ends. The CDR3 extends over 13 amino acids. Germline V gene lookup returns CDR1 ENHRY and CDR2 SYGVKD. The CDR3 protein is CAIGGGSYNEQFF. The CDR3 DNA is TGTGCCATCGGAGGGGGCTCCTACAATGAGCAGTTCTTC.

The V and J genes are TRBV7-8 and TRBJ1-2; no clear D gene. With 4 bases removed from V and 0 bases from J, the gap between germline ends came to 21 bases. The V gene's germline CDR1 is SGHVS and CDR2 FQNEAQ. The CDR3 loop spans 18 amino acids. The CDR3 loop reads CASSSLRRTVLANYGYTF. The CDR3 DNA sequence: TGTGCCAGCAGCTCATTAAGACGTACCGTATTAGCTAACTATGGCTACACCTTC.

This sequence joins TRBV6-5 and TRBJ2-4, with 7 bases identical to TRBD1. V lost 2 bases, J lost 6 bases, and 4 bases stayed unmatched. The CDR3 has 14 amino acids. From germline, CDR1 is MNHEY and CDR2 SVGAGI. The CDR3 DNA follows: TGTGCCAGCAGTTACGACAGGGTAGGAAACATTCAGTACTTC. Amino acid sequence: CASSYDRVGNIQYF.

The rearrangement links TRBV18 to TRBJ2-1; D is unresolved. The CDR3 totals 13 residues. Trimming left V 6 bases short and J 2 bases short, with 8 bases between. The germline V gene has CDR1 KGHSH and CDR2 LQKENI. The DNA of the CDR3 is TGTGCCAGCTCTCACGGGCCCTACAATGAGCAGTTCTTC. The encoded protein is CASSHGPYNEQFF.

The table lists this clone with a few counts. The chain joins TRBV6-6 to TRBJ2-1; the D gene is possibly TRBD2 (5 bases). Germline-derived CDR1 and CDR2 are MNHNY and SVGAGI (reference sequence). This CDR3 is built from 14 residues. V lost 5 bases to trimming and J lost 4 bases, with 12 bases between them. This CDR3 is CASSPYREYNEQFF. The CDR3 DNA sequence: TGTGCCAGCAGTCCTTACCGGGAATACAATGAGCAGTTCTTC.

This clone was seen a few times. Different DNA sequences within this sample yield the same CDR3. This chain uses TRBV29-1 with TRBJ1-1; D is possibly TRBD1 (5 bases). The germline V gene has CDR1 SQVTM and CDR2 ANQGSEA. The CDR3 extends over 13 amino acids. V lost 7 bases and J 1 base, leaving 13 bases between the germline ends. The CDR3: CSATLGGNTEAFF. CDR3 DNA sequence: TGCAGCGCAACTCTGGGGGGGAACACTGAAGCTTTCTTT.

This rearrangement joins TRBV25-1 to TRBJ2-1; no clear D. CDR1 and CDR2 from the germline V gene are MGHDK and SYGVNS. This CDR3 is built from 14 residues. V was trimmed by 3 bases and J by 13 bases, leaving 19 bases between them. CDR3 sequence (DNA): TGTGCCAGCAGTGATTACTTCGGACCGCAGTTACAGTTCTTC. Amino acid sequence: CASSDYFGPQLQFF.

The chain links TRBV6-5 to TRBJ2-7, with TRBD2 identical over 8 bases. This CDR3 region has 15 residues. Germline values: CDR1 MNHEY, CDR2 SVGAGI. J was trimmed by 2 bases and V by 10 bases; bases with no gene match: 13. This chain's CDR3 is CATERGSGTTYEQYF. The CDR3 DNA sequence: TGTGCCACCGAAAGGGGTAGCGGGACTACCTACGAGCAGTACTTC.

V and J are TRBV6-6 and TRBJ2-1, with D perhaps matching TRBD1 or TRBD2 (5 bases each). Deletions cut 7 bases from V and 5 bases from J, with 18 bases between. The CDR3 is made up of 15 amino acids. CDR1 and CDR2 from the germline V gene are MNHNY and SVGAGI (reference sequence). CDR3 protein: CASTPGTPAHNEQFF. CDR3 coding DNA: TGTGCCAGCACCCCCGGGACCCCCGCCCACAATGAGCAGTTCTTC.

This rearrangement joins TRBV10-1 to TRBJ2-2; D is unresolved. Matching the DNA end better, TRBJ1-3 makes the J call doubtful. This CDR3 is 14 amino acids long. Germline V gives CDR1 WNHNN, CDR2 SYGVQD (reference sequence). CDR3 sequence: CASSEHSSGNTIYF. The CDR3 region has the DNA TGCGCCAGCAGTGAGCATAGCTCTGGAAACACCATATATTTT.

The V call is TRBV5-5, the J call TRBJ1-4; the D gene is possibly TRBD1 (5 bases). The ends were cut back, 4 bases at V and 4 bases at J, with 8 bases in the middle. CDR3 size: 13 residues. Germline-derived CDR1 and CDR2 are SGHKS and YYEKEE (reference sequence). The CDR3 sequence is CASSNRNNEKLFF. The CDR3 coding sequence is TGTGCCAGCAGCAACAGGAATAATGAAAAACTGTTTTTT.

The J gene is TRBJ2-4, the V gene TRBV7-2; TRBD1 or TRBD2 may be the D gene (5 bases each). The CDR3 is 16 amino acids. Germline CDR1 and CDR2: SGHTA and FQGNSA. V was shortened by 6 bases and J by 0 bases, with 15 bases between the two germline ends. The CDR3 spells CASSLWDGLAKNIQYF. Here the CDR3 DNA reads TGTGCCAGCAGTTTGTGGGACGGATTAGCCAAAAACATTCAGTACTTC.

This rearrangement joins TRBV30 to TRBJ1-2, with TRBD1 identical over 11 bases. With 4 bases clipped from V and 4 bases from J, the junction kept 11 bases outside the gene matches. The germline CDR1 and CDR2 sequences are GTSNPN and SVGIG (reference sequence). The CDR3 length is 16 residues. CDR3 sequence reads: CAWISKGTGGTYGYTF. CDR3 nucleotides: TGTGCCTGGATCTCCAAGGGGACAGGGGGTACCTATGGCTACACCTTC.

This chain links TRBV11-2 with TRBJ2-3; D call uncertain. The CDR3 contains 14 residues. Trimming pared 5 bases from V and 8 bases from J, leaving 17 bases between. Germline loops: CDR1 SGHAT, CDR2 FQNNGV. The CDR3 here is CASSPRHVTSTQYF. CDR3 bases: TGTGCCAGCAGCCCCCGGCACGTTACAAGTACGCAGTATTTT. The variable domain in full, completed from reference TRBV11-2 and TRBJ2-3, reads EAGVAQSPRYKIIEKRQSVAFWCNPISGHATLYWYQQILGQGPKLLIQFQNNGVVDDSQLPKDRFSAERLKGVDSTLKIQPAKLEDSAVYLCASSPRHVTSTQYFGPGTRLTVL.

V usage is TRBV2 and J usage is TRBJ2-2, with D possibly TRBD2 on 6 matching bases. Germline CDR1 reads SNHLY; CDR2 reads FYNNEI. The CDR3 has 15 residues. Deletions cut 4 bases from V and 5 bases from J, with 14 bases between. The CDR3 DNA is TGTGCCAGCAGTGTGGGGCAGGGAGGAACCGGGGAGCTGTTTTTT. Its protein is CASSVGQGGTGELFF. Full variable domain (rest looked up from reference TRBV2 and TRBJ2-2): EPEVTQTPSHQVTQMGQEVILRCVPISNHLYFYWYRQILGQKVEFLVSFYNNEISEKSEIFDDQFSVERPDGSNFTLKIRSTKLEDSAMYFCASSVGQGGTGELFFGEGSRLTVL.

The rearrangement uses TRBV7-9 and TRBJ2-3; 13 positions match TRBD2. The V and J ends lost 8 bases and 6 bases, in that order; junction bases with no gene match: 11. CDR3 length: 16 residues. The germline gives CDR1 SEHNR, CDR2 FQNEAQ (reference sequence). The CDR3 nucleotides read TGTGCCAGCCTCTCCGGACTAGCGGGAGCGGTGGATACGCAGTATTTT. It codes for CASLSGLAGAVDTQYF.

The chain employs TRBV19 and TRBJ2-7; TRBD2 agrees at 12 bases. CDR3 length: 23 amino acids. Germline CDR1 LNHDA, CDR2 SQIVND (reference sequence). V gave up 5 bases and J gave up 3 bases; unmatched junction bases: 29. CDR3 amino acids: CASSQARTSGKGVKTNPRYEQYF. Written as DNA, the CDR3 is TGTGCCAGTAGTCAAGCGAGGACTAGCGGGAAGGGAGTCAAGACTAACCCACGCTACGAGCAGTACTTC.

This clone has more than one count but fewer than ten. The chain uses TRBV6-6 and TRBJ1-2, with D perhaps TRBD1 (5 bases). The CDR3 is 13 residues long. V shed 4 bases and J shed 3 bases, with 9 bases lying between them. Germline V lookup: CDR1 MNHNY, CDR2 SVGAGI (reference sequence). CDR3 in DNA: TGTGCCAGCAGTTTACAGGTTGACTATGGCTACACCTTC. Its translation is CASSLQVDYGYTF.

The CDR3: CASSQIPTREAFF. DNA for the CDR3: TGTGCCAGCAGCCAAATACCGACAAGGGAAGCTTTCTTT. The V call is TRBV14, the J call TRBJ1-1; D uncertain. The CDR3 extends over 13 amino acids. V was cut by 2 bases and J by 8 bases, with 12 bases left in between. The germline CDR1 and CDR2 sequences are SGHDN and FVKESK.

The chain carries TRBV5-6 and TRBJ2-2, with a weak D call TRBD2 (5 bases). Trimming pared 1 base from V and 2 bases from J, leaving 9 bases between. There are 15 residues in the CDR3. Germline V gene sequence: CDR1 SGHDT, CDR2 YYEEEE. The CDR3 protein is CASSLPGINTGELFF. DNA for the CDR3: TGTGCCAGCAGCTTGCCGGGGATTAACACCGGGGAGCTGTTTTTT.

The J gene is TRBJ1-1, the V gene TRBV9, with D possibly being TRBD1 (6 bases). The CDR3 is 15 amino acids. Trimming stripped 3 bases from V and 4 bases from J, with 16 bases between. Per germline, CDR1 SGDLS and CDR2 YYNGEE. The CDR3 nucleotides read TGTGCCAGCAGCGGACATGGGGGCAGGACCACTGAAGCTTTCTTT. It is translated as CASSGHGGRTTEAFF.